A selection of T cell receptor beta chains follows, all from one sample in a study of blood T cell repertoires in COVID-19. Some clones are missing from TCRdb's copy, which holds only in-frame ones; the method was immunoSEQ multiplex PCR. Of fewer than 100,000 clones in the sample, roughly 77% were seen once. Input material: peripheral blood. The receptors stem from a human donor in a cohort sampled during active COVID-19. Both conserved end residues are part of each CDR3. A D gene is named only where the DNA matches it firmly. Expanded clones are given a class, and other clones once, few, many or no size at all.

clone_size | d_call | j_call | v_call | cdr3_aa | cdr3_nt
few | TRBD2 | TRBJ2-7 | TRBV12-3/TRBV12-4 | CASARGASYEQYF | TGTGCCAGCGCGCGGGGGGCCTCCTACGAGCAGTACTTC
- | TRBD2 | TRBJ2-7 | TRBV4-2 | CASSQPGLAGDEQYF | TGTGCCAGCAGCCAACCCGGACTAGCGGGAGACGAGCAGTACTTC
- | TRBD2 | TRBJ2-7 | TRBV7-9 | CASSSHSGSLTYEQYF | TGTGCCAGCAGCTCCCACAGCGGGAGTTTAACATACGAGCAGTACTTC
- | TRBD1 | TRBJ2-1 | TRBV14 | CASSQGDRNYNEQFF | TGTGCCAGCAGCCAAGGGGACAGGAATTACAATGAGCAGTTCTTC
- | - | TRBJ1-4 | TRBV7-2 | CASSSRQFSLGIKLFF | TGTGCCAGCAGCTCAAGACAGTTTTCCCTTGGGATAAAACTGTTTTTT
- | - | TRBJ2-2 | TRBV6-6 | CASSYSTGLNTGELFF | TGTGCCAGCAGTTACTCGACAGGCCTGAACACCGGGGAGCTGTTTTTT
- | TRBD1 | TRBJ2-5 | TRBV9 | CASSKGEQQGAGETQYF | TGTGCCAGCAGCAAAGGGGAACAACAGGGGGCTGGGGAGACCCAGTACTTC
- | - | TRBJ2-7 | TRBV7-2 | CASSLGGQTYEQYF | TGTGCCAGCAGCTTGGGTGGACAAACCTACGAGCAGTACTTC
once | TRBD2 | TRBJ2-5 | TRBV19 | CASSAGLAGYQETQYF | TGTGCCAGTAGTGCCGGACTAGCGGGGTACCAAGAGACCCAGTACTTC
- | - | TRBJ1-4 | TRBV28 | CASGSTGEGEKLFF | TGTGCCAGCGGATCGACAGGAGAAGGTGAAAAACTGTTTTTT
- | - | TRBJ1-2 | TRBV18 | CASSLNPGNYGYTF | TGTGCCAGCTCATTAAACCCGGGGAACTATGGCTACACCTTC
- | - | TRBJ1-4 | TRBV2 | CASSLDRMGEKLFF | TGTGCCAGCAGTCTCGACAGGATGGGGGAAAAACTGTTTTTT
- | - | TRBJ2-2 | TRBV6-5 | CASSYSGTRGTGELFF | TGTGCCAGCAGTTACTCGGGCACCCGGGGCACCGGGGAGCTGTTTTTT
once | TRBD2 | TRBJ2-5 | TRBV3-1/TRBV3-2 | CASSQDRRAGEQETQYF | TGTGCCAGCAGCCAAGATCGGAGAGCGGGGGAACAAGAGACCCAGTACTTC
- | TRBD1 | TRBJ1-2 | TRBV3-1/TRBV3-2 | CASSQATGLGYTF | TGTGCCAGCAGCCAGGCGACAGGGCTCGGCTACACCTTC
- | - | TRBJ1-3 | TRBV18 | CASSPLLSTGKAGNTIYF | TGTGCCAGCTCACCACTTCTCTCCACAGGGAAAGCTGGAAACACCATATATTTT
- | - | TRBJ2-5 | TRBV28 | CASSLTGEETQYF | TGTGCCAGCAGTTTAACGGGGGAAGAGACCCAGTACTTC
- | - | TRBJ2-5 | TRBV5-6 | CASSPLKGQRGQETQYF | TGTGCCAGCAGCCCTTTGAAAGGTCAGAGAGGCCAAGAGACCCAGTACTTC
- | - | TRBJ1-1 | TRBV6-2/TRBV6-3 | CASSVRGTEAFF | TGTGCCAGCAGTGTGCGGGGCACTGAAGCTTTCTTT
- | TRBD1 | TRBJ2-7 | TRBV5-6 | CASSWGTGDGYEQYF | TGTGCCAGCAGTTGGGGGACAGGGGACGGCTACGAGCAGTACTTC
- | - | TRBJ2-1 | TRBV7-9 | CASSYDNLNEQFF | TGTGCCAGCAGTTATGACAACCTAAATGAGCAGTTCTTC
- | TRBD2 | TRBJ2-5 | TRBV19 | CASSIRAGEETQYF | TGTGCCAGTAGTATTAGGGCGGGAGAAGAGACCCAGTACTTC
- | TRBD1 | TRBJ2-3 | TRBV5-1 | CASSLRDRGTDTQYF | TGCGCCAGCAGCCTCCGGGACAGAGGCACAGATACGCAGTATTTT
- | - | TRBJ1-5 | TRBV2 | CASTTRGGYQPQHF | TGTGCCAGCACTACGAGGGGGGGCTATCAGCCCCAGCATTTT